These 27 T cell receptor beta chains originate from one sample sequenced in a study of molecular identifiers for immune sequencing clone quantification. TCRdb re-called the PCR reads through MiXCR, storing one row per CDR3 protein. The data contain tens of thousands of distinct CDR3 sequences, about a sixth of them singletons. Sequencing input: naive CD8+ T cells from blood, with Jurkat cell RNA spiked in. Specified subset: FACS-sorted CD8+CD4-CCR7+CD45RA+ naive T cells. These receptors were collected from a human donor in good health. Some libraries in this study had Jurkat cell RNA spiked in.

As concerns this clonotype: At one end, the junction sequence differs from germline, possibly due to a read error. This chain links TRBV7-2 with TRBJ2-3; 13 nucleotides agree with TRBD2. In germline, CDR1 is SGHTA, CDR2 FQGNSA. CDR3 length: 15 amino acids. Here the CDR3 reads CASSPLAGGADTQYF. As DNA, the CDR3 is TGCGCCAGCAGCCCACTAGCGGGAGGGGCAGATACGCAGTATTTT.

Within the sample, this clonotype is medium-sized (0.01 to 0.1%). The chain recombines TRBV7-6 with TRBJ2-7, with D perhaps matching TRBD1 or TRBD2 (6 bases each). The germline V and J ends were trimmed by 4 bases and 4 bases, with 11 bases remaining between them. This CDR3 is 13 amino acids long. CDR1 and CDR2 from the germline V gene are SGHVS and FNYEAQ. The CDR3: CASSSVGGYEQYF. The CDR3 DNA sequence: TGTGCCAGCAGCTCCGTAGGGGGGTACGAGCAGTACTTC.

There are many counts of this clonotype. The chain uses TRBV4-1 and TRBJ1-6; no reliable D call. V was cut by 1 base and J by 0 bases, with 10 bases left in between. Germline V lookup: CDR1 MGHRA, CDR2 YSYEKL. The CDR3 length is 17 residues. CDR3 DNA sequence: TGCGCCAGCAGCCAAGTGGGGTCGGGCTCCTATAATTCACCCCTCCACTTT. The encoded protein is CASSQVGSGSYNSPLHF.

This clonotype came up many times. The genes are TRBV12-3 or TRBV12-4 and TRBJ2-5; D is possibly TRBD2 (5 bases). Deletions cut 1 base from V and 1 base from J, with 7 bases between. The CDR3 contains 14 residues. This chain's CDR3 is CASSLVASQETQYF. In nucleotides, the CDR3 is TGTGCCAGCAGTTTAGTAGCGTCCCAAGAGACCCAGTACTTC.

In this sample, this clonotype turned up many times. The chain recombines TRBV7-6 with TRBJ2-2, with a weak D call TRBD2 (5 bases). The length of the CDR3 is 18 residues. Trimming removed 5 bases from V and 0 bases from J, with 19 bases in between. The germline CDR1 and CDR2 sequences are SGHVS and FNYEAQ. For the CDR3, the DNA is TGTGCCAGCAGCCCCTGGGGTCTACGCGGGTCGAACACCGGGGAGCTGTTTTTT. Protein product: CASSPWGLRGSNTGELFF.

Worth noting for this clonotype: With a much larger clone just one base away, this may be a read error. The V call is TRBV27, the J call TRBJ2-7; perhaps D is TRBD1 or TRBD2 (5 bases each). CDR3 length: 15 amino acids. The V gene's germline CDR1 is MNHEY and CDR2 SMNVEV (reference sequence). CDR3 coding DNA: TGTGCCAGCGGTTTAATAGGTCAGGGAACGGGGGAGCAGTACTTC. Its protein is CASGLIGQGTGEQYF.

A remark on this clonotype: A much bigger clone sits one base away, suggesting this may be a read error. CDR3 DNA sequence: TGTGCCAGCAGTGCCGGGACGATGGCCTACGAGCAGTACTTC. It translates to CASSAGTMAYEQYF. The chain has TRBV12-3 or TRBV12-4 and TRBJ2-7; D may correspond to TRBD1 or TRBD2 (5 bases each). V gave up 5 bases and J gave up 2 bases, with 13 bases separating them. This CDR3 contains 14 residues.

In its sample, this clonotype was seen many times. The genes are TRBV25-1 and TRBJ2-7; 10 nucleotides align to TRBD1. There are 14 residues in the CDR3. The germline gives CDR1 MGHDK, CDR2 SYGVNS. J lost 5 bases, V lost 7 bases, and 8 bases had no gene match. The CDR3 coding sequence is TGTGCCAGCACCCCCGGGACAGGGGCCCACGAGCAGTACTTC. Translated: CASTPGTGAHEQYF.

This clonotype was observed at least ten times. The chain couples TRBV4-3 to TRBJ2-2; 7 nucleotides agree with TRBD2. This CDR3 comprises 17 residues. CDR1 and CDR2 from the germline V gene are LGHNA and YSLEER. V dropped 0 bases and J dropped 2; count of bases not matched to a gene: 6. CDR3 loop: CASSQDWLADNTGELFF. In nucleotides, the CDR3 is TGCGCCAGCAGCCAAGATTGGCTAGCGGATAACACCGGGGAGCTGTTTTTT.

This clonotype was picked up many times. The rearrangement joins TRBV11-2 to TRBJ1-1, with TRBD1 as a possible D gene (6 bases). Germline values: CDR1 SGHAT, CDR2 FQNNGV. The CDR3 spans 15 residues. Deletions cut 2 bases from V and 3 bases from J, with 13 bases between. CDR3 nucleotides: TGTGCCAGCAGCTTAACGGGGGGGCGGCACACTGAAGCTTTCTTT. Translation gives CASSLTGGRHTEAFF.

This clonotype was detected ten times or more. This chain joins TRBV19 and TRBJ2-4; D is unclear. From germline, CDR1 is LNHDA and CDR2 SQIVND (reference sequence). Trimming took 3 bases from V and 5 from J, leaving 8 bases between them. The CDR3 extends over 13 amino acids. The CDR3 region has the DNA TGTGCCAGTAGTATCGGTGCAGAAAACATTCAGTACTTC. This codes for CASSIGAENIQYF.

The chain has TRBV7-8 and TRBJ2-1; D gene ambiguous. The CDR3 consists of 15 residues. Trimming took 4 bases from V and 3 from J, leaving 13 bases between them. The germline V gene has CDR1 SGHVS and CDR2 FQNEAQ. The CDR3 protein is CASSSPLTFYNEQFF. The CDR3 bases are TGTGCCAGCAGCTCCCCGCTGACATTCTACAATGAGCAGTTCTTC.

This clonotype was observed at least ten times. CDR3 sequence reads: CATLSEGVDYGYTF. The CDR3 coding sequence is TGTGCCACCTTATCCGAGGGCGTTGACTATGGCTACACCTTC. The V call is TRBV19, the J call TRBJ1-2; D unresolved. The germline gives CDR1 LNHDA, CDR2 SQIVND (reference sequence). V was clipped by 10 bases and J by 3 bases, with 18 bases between them. The length of the CDR3 is 14 residues.

V is TRBV29-1 and J is TRBJ1-1; 7 nucleotides match TRBD1. After removal of 4 bases from V and 1 base from J, the junction contained 3 bases not matched to a gene. The CDR3 spans 13 residues. Germline CDR1 reads SQVTM; CDR2 reads ANQGSEA. The CDR3 nucleotides are TGCAGCGTTGTAGACAGGGAGAACACTGAAGCTTTCTTT. It codes for CSVVDRENTEAFF.

Ten or more counts support this clonotype. V gene TRBV7-8 combines with J gene TRBJ2-5; TRBD1 might be the D (5 bases). The CDR3 runs 16 residues. Trimming stripped 5 bases from V and 5 bases from J, with 21 bases between. In germline, CDR1 is SGHVS, CDR2 FQNEAQ. As DNA, the CDR3 is TGTGCCAGCAGCCTAATACAGGAAGTGCTGGGGGAGACCCAGTACTTC. The encoded protein is CASSLIQEVLGETQYF.

In its sample, this clonotype was seen once. A much larger clone lies a single base off, so this may be a read error. This is likely a read error, given that the CDR3 carries no conserved phenylalanine or tryptophan at its end. The chain recombines TRBV19 with TRBJ1-1, with D possibly being TRBD1 (5 bases). Per germline, CDR1 LNHDA and CDR2 SQIVND (reference sequence). V was clipped by 5 bases and J by 1 base, with 11 bases between them. CDR3 length: 14 residues. CDR3 loop: CASSSQETNTEAFS. CDR3 nucleotide sequence: TGTGCCAGTAGTTCACAGGAAACGAACACTGAAGCTTTCTCT.

Judged by abundance, this clonotype is medium-sized. Here the CDR3 reads CASSLGSSQYNQPQHF. The CDR3 bases are TGTGCCAGCAGCTTAGGCTCGTCGCAATACAATCAGCCCCAGCATTTT. The chain has TRBV13 and TRBJ1-5; D ambiguous. V lost 0 bases to trimming and J lost 3 bases, with 12 bases between them. The CDR3 is 16 amino acids. The germline V gene has CDR1 PRHDT and CDR2 FYEKMQ (reference sequence).

This clonotype was seen at least ten times. V is TRBV11-2 and J is TRBJ2-3, with 9 bases fitting TRBD2. This CDR3 spans 19 amino acids. CDR1 and CDR2 from the germline V gene are SGHAT and FQNNGV. J was trimmed by 3 bases and V by 1 base; bases with no gene match: 14. The CDR3 spells CASSLAPRDLAGTTDTQYF. The CDR3 region has the DNA TGTGCCAGCAGCTTAGCCCCAAGGGACCTAGCGGGGACAACAGATACGCAGTATTTT. Complete variable domain (other parts from reference TRBV11-2 and TRBJ2-3): EAGVAQSPRYKIIEKRQSVAFWCNPISGHATLYWYQQILGQGPKLLIQFQNNGVVDDSQLPKDRFSAERLKGVDSTLKIQPAKLEDSAVYLCASSLAPRDLAGTTDTQYFGPGTRLTVL.

Regarding this clonotype: One base away lies a much larger clone, so this may be a sequencing read error. The CDR3 does not end in the conserved phenylalanine or tryptophan, so this is likely a read error. V is TRBV7-6 and J is TRBJ2-7, with D maybe TRBD2 (5 bases). V was clipped by 1 base and J by 4 bases, with 11 bases between them. The CDR3 runs 14 residues. The germline gives CDR1 SGHVS, CDR2 FNYEAQ. The CDR3 spells CASSLGSGVYEQYS. The CDR3 region has the DNA TGTGCCAGCAGCTTAGGCTCCGGGGTGTACGAGCAGTACTCC.

At least ten counts were recorded for this clonotype. The chain uses TRBV6-6 and TRBJ2-5; tentatively, D is TRBD1 or TRBD2 (5 bases each). V shed 5 bases and J shed 5 bases, with 15 bases lying between them. CDR1 and CDR2 (germline): MNHNY, SVGAGI (reference sequence). This CDR3 comprises 14 residues. Here the CDR3 reads CASSILGAGETQYF. In nucleotides, the CDR3 is TGTGCCAGCAGTATACTAGGGGCCGGGGAGACCCAGTACTTC.

This clonotype was counted many times. DNA of the CDR3: TGTGCCAGCAGCTCATCAGACAGGGGTAGGACTGAAGCTTTCTTT. It yields the protein CASSSSDRGRTEAFF. The genes are TRBV13 and TRBJ1-1; 8 bases map to TRBD1. The CDR3 spans 15 residues. V lost 4 bases, J lost 5 bases, and 9 bases stayed unmatched. CDR1 and CDR2 (germline): PRHDT, FYEKMQ (reference sequence).

This clonotype was counted ten times or more. V and J are TRBV6-6 and TRBJ2-7; D unresolved. This CDR3 comprises 12 residues. Germline CDR1 and CDR2: MNHNY and SVGAGI (reference sequence). Trimming took 0 bases from V and 4 from J, leaving 4 bases between them. CDR3 sequence: CASSYSPYEQYF. The CDR3 DNA reads TGTGCCAGCAGTTACTCTCCTTACGAGCAGTACTTC.

This clonotype was counted at least ten times. V and J are TRBV19 and TRBJ2-1; 12 bases map to TRBD2. Unmatched junction bases numbered 15, after V lost 5 bases and J lost 10 bases. The CDR3 consists of 17 residues. The germline CDR1 and CDR2 sequences are LNHDA and SQIVND (reference sequence). The CDR3 nucleotides are TGTGCCAGTAGTCCCGTCGGACTAGCGGGGCACCGAGGAGAGCAGTTCTTC. This encodes CASSPVGLAGHRGEQFF.

This clonotype has ten or more counts. CDR3 residues: CATQGHTEAFF. The CDR3 nucleotides are TGTGCCACACAGGGTCACACTGAAGCTTTCTTT. The chain has TRBV12-3 or TRBV12-4 and TRBJ1-1, with a weak D call TRBD1 (6 bases). V was pared by 10 bases and J by 3 bases, with 9 bases between. The CDR3 runs 11 residues.

The table lists this clonotype with many counts. The V call is TRBV3-1, the J call TRBJ1-5; the match to TRBD1 covers 7 bases. The CDR3 length is 14 residues. V lost 4 bases to trimming and J lost 5 bases; unmatched junction nucleotides: 5. Germline values: CDR1 LGHDT, CDR2 YNNKEL (reference sequence). The CDR3 DNA reads TGTGCCAGCAGCCCGCGACAGGGCTATCAGCCCCAGCATTTT. Amino acids: CASSPRQGYQPQHF.

This clonotype was counted between two and nine times. Just one base apart from a much larger clone, this may be a read error. This chain links TRBV2 with TRBJ2-3; tentative D call: TRBD2 (5 bases). Germline CDR1 and CDR2: SNHLY and FYNNEI. The CDR3 spans 13 residues. The V and J ends lost 11 bases and 2 bases respectively, with 14 bases between them. The CDR3 spells CARSERYTDTQYF. In DNA, the CDR3 is TGTGCCCGGTCGGAGCGGTACACAGATACGCAGTATTTT.

To note about this clonotype: One junction end disagrees with the germline gene, perhaps due to a read error. The CDR3 spells CASSLARSPIYNEPSF. In nucleotides, the CDR3 is TGTGCCAGCAGCTTAGCACGGTCACCAATCTACAATGAGCCGTCCTTC. This sequence joins TRBV7-9 and TRBJ2-1; no reliable D call. CDR1 is SEHNR and CDR2 is FQNEAQ in the germline V gene (reference sequence). The CDR3 is made up of 16 amino acids.